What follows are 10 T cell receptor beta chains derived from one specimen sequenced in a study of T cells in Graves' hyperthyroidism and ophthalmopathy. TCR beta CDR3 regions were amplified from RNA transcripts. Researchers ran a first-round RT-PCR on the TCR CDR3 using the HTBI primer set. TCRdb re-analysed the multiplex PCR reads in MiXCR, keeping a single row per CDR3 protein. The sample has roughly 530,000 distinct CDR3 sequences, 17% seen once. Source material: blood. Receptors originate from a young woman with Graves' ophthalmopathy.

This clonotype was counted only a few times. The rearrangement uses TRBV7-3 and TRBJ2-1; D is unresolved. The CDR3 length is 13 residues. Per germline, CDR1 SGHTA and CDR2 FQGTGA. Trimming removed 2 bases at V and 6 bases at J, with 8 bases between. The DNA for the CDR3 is TGTGCCAGCAGCTTATGGGCTAGCAATGAGCAGTTCTTC. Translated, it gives CASSLWASNEQFF.

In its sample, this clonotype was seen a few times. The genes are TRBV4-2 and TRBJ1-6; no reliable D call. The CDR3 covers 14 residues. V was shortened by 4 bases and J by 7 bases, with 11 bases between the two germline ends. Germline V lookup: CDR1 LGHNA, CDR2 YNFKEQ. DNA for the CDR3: TGTGCCAGCAGCCTTCACTCCGTAAATTCACCCCTCCACTTT. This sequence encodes CASSLHSVNSPLHF.

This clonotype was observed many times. CDR3 loop: CASSAGTDSGYTF. CDR3 DNA: TGTGCCAGCTCAGCCGGGACAGATAGTGGCTACACCTTC. The rearrangement uses TRBV18 and TRBJ1-2; 7 bases line up with TRBD1. Unmatched junction bases numbered 7, after V lost 5 bases and J lost 7 bases. Germline lookup yields CDR1 KGHSH and CDR2 LQKENI. The CDR3 runs to 13 residues.

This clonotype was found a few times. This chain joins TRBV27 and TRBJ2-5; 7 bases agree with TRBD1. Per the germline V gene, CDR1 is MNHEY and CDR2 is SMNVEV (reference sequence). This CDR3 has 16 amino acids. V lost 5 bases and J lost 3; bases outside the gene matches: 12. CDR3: CASSMDRPVGEETQYF. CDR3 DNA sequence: TGTGCCAGCAGTATGGACAGGCCTGTAGGGGAAGAGACCCAGTACTTC.

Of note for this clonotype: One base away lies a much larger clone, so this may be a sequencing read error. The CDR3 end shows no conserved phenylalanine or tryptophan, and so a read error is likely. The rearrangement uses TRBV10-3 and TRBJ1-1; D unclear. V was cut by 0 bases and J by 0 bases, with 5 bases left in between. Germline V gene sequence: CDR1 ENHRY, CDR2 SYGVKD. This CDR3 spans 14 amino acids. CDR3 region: CAISESAVNTEAFL. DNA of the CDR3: TGTGCCATCAGTGAGTCGGCGGTGAACACTGAAGCTTTCCTT.

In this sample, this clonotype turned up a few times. DNA for the CDR3: TGCAGTGCTGCCCCCTGGGGGTGGGGGGACACAGATACGCAGTATTTT. Translated: CSAAPWGWGDTDTQYF. The chain employs TRBV20-1 and TRBJ2-3, with a possible D match to TRBD2 (6 bases). This CDR3 contains 16 residues. In germline, CDR1 is DFQATT, CDR2 SNEGSKA (reference sequence). Trimming pared 5 bases from V and 2 bases from J, leaving 20 bases between.

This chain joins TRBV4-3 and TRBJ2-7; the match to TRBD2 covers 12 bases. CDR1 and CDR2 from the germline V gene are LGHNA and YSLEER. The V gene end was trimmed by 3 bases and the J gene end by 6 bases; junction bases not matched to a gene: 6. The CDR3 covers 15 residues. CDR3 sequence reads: CASSQRLAGALEQYF. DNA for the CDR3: TGCGCCAGCAGCCAGAGACTAGCGGGAGCTCTCGAGCAGTACTTC.

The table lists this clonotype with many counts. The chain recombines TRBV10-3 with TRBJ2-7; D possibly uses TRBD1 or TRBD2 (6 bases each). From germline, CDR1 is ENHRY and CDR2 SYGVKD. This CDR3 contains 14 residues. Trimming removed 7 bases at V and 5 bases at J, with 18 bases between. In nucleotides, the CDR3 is TGTGCCATCATGGATCGGAGGGGGGTAAACGAGCAGTACTTC. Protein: CAIMDRRGVNEQYF.

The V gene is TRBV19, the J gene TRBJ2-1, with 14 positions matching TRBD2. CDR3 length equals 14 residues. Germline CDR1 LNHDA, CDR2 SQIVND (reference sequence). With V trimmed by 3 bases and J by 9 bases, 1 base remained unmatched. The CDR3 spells CASSMGLAGAEQFF. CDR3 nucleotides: TGTGCCAGTAGTATGGGACTAGCGGGAGCTGAGCAGTTCTTC.

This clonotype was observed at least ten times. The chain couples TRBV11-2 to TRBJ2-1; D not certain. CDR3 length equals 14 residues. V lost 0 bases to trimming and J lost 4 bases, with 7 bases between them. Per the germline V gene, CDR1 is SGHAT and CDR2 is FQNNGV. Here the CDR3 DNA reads TGTGCCAGCAGCTTAGAAGGATTTTACAATGAGCAGTTCTTC. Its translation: CASSLEGFYNEQFF. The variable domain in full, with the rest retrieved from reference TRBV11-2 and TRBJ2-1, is EAGVAQSPRYKIIEKRQSVAFWCNPISGHATLYWYQQILGQGPKLLIQFQNNGVVDDSQLPKDRFSAERLKGVDSTLKIQPAKLEDSAVYLCASSLEGFYNEQFFGPGTRLTVL.